One T cell receptor beta chain is described in this entry. No antigen is known for it. The data were obtained in a study of T cells in localized non-small cell lung cancer. Findings of the study overall: Across samples, adjacent lung featured a median around 56 of the top 100 tumor clones. Increased T cell density in blood showed an association with longer overall survival. The study found T cell clonality highest in uninvolved adjacent lung, above tumor. Only one tumor region was sequenced, so heterogeneity remains possible.

Assay: immunoSEQ multiplex PCR; the TCRdb copy retains only in-frame clones and omits some. The sample includes some 39,000 clones, roughly 77% of them seen just once. Source: PBMCs, taken before any cancer treatment. This TCR was recovered from a woman aged 35-75 years with stage II squamous cell lung carcinoma.

The CDR3 bases are TGTGCCAGCAGTTACCTTATGAACACTGAAGCTTTCTTT. Residues: CASSYLMNTEAFF. The gene calls are TRBV6-5 and TRBJ1-1; D remains unclear. The CDR3 runs to 13 residues. Germline lookup yields CDR1 MNHEY and CDR2 SVGAGI. The ends were cut back, 2 bases at V and 0 bases at J, with 4 bases in the middle.